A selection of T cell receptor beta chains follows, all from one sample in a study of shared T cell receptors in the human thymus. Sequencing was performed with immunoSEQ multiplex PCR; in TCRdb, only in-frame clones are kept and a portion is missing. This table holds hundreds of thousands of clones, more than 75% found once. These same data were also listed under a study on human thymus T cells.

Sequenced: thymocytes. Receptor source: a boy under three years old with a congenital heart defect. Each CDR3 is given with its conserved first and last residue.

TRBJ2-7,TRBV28,CASRPTGRHSYEQYF
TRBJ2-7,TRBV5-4,CASSLESDREVPLYEQYF
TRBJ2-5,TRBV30,CAWSGGRGRARCRGATQYF
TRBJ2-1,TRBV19,CASALVGEQFF
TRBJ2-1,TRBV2,CASRGSNRGYEQFF
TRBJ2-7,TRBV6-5,CASSARGGTYYEQYF
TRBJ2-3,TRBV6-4,CASSDIRRLAGHNGTDTQYF
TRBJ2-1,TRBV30,CAWSIRRGGLREQFF
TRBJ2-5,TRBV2,CASSCEETQYF
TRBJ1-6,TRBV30,CAWVQVFRSYNSPLHF
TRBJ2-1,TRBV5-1,CASSLEVGQVPYNEQFF
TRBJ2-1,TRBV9,CASSVHPSSYNEQFF
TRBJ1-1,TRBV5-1,CASSSVQQGQGAEAFF
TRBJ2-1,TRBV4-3,CASSQDAYFYNEQFF
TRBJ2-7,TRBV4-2,CASSQEEAGGRYEQYF
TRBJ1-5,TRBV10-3,CAISESASDGYSNQPQHF
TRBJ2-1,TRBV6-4,CASSPVRGGPLSEQFF
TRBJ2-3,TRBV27,CASSSAGLPDTQYF
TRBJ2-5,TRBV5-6,CASSLAWLAGTQYF
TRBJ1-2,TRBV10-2,CASIGQGAGGYTF
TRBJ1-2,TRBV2,CASSEDRGYGYTF
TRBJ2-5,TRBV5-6,CASSLVRLQGARVETQYF
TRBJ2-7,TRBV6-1,CASNGIDRGLGEQYF
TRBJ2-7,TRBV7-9,CASSEDRGLTYEQYF
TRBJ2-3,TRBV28,CASSNPLAGGGDTQYF
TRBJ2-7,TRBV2,CASSAGTNSYEQYF
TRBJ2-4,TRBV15,CATSRDSASPAKNIQYF
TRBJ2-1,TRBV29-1,CSVLGLALHNEQFF
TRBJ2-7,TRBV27,CASSSKQGLSYEQYF
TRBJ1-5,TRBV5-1,CASSLKGDRNQPQHF
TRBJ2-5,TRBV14,CASSQGVAEQETQYF
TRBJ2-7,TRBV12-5,CASGLFCGASYEQYF
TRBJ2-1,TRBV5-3,CARSHRDYDPNEQFF
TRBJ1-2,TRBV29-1,CSVVDRCGYTF
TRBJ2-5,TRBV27,CASSLRGSHTNEETQYF
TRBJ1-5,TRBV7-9,CASSLGTGVGQPQHF
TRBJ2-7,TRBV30,CAWSTLPGFSYEQYF
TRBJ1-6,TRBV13,CASSLGQGLSPLHF
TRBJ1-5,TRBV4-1,CASSQGFVAGSSLYSNQPQHF
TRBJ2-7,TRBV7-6,CASSLLRDSSYEQYF
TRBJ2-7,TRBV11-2,CASSCAPGLADYEQYF
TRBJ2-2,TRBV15,CATSRDLRDRANTGELFF
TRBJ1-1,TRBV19,CASSSRDRGYEAFF
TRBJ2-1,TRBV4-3,CASSRTSGRPDEQFF
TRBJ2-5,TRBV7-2,CASSPRAGGPETQYF
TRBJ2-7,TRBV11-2,CASSSLVGTRSSYEQYF
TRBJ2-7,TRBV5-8,CASSTYGQAYEQYF
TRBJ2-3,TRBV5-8,CASSLVKRVVTDTQYF
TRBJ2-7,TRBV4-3,CASSQEPGSYEQYF
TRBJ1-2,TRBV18,CASSPRGHTIYGYTF
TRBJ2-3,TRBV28,CASSPNPLQQDTQYF
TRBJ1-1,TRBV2,CASTPLFNTEAFF
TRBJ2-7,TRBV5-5,CASSLDRSYEQYF
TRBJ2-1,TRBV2,CASKRTGALWYNEQFF